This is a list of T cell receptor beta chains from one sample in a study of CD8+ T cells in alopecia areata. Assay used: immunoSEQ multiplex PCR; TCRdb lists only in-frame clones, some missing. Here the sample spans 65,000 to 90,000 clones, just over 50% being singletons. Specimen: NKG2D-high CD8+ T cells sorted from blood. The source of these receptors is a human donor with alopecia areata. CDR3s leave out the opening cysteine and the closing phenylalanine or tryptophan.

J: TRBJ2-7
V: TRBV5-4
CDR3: ASSYGDSYEQY

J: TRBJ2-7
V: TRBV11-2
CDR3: ASSLEASGASYEQY

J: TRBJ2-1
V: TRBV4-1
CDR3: ASSQEAGSSYNEQF

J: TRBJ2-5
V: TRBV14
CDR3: ASSLYQETQY

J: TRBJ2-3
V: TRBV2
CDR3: ASIGGSSPDTQY

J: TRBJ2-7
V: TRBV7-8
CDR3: ASSLGSGTYEQY

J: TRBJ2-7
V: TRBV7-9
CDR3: ATRGGRGTYEQY

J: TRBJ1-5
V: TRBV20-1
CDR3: SASPGEPQH

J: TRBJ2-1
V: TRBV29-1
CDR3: SVRLAGGDEQF

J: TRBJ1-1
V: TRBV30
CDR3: AWRVALTGDSEAF

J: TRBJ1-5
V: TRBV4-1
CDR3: ASAASLSPRQPQH

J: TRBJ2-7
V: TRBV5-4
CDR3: ASSLDYTYEQY

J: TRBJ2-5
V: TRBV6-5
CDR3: ASSYYGPQETQY

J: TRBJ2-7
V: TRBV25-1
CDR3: ASSSPRGEQY

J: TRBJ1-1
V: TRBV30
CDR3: AWTLDRGTEAF

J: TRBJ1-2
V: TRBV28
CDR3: ASSPRTGIYGYT

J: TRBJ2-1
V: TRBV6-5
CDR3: ASSYSGFTIQF

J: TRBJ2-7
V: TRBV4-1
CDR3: ASSQDSGVYEQY

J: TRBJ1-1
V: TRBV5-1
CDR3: ASSQEGTGGYRDTEAF

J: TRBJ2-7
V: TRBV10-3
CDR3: AISEGGEQY

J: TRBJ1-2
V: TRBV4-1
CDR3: ASSLGGAVGRNYGYT

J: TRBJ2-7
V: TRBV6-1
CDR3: ASSGRSYEQY

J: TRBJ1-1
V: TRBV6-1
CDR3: ASREGSGRTEAF

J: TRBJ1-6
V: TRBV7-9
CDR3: ASSRWDSPLH

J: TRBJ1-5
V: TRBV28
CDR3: ASRHFLGDQPQH

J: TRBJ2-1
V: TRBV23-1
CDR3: ASSPGEGCPYNEQF

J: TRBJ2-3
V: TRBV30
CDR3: AWSIGSDTQY

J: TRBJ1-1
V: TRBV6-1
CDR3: ASSDSGPEAF

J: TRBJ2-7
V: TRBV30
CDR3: AWSRDSLYEQY

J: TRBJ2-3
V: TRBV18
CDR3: ASSTTLASGGVEDTQY

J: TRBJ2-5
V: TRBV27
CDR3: ASSFGLAGAGETQY

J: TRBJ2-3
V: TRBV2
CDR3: ASLYRSGVGDTQY

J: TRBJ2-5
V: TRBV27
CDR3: ASTPALGGRETQY

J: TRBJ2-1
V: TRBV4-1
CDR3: ASSLPGTPREQF

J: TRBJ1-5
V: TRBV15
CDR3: ATSRADQPQH

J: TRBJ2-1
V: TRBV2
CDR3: ASSDYNEQF

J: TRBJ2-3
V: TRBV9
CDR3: ASSVTSGDTDTQY

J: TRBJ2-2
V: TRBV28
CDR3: ATGPLATTGELF

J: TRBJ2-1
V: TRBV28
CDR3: ASSTYNEQF

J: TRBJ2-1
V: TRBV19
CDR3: ASSYGGTNEQF

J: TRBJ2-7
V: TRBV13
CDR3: ASSAGTARGEQY

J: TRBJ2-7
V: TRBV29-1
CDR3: SVAGTSGSSYEQY

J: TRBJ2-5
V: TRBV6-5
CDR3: ASSSNWGDGETQY

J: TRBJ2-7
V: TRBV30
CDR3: ARIRTGGNEQY

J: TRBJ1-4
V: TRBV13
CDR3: ASSRGNEKLF

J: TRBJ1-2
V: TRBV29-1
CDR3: SADRGSYGYT

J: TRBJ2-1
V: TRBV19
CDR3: ASRDTVGGEVNEQF

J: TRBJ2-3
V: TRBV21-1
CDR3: ASRNLGLDVADTQY

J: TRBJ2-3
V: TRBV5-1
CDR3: ASIGRPFDTDTQY

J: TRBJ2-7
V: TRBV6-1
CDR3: ATFAGYGEQY

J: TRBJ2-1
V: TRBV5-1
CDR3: ASSFAGAGNEQF

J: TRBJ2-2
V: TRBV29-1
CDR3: SAPQGAGELF

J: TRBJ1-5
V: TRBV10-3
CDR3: AISEEGAGQPQH

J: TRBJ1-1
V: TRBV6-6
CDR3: ASSLPQGDTEAF

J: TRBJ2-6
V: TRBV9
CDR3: ASSASGANVLT

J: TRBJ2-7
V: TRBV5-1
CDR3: ASSFGTGSYEQY

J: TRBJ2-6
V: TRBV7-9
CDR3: ASSSLGTIKGAGANVLT

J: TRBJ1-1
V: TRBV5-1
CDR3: ASSSRQGSEAF

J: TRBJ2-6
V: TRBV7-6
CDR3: ASSLVSAEASGANVLT